The 9 T cell receptor beta chains in this list originate from one sample, sequenced in a study of blood T cell repertoires in COVID-19. Method: immunoSEQ multiplex PCR; TCRdb's copy keeps in-frame clones and lacks some. The table includes tens of thousands of clones, 79% detected once. Sequencing was performed on peripheral blood. All receptors come from a human donor in a cohort sampled during active COVID-19.

The rearrangement uses TRBV7-9 and TRBJ2-1, with TRBD2 matching 12 bases. The CDR3 covers 17 residues. V was pared by 5 bases and J by 0 bases, with 5 bases of the junction left unmatched. The germline gives CDR1 SEHNR, CDR2 FQNEAQ (reference sequence). The CDR3 loop is CASSATSGGISYNEQFF. The CDR3 coding sequence is TGTGCCAGCAGCGCGACTAGCGGGGGCATCTCCTACAATGAGCAGTTCTTC.

The V call is TRBV18, the J call TRBJ2-7, with D maybe TRBD2 (6 bases). V lost 0 bases, J lost 3 bases, and 15 bases lay in between. The germline V gene encodes CDR1 KGHSH and CDR2 LQKENI. The CDR3 totals 16 residues. The CDR3 sequence: CASSPPGGMGNYEQYF. CDR3 in DNA: TGTGCCAGCTCACCACCGGGGGGAATGGGCAACTACGAGCAGTACTTC.

This clone was observed a handful of times. This rearrangement joins TRBV28 to TRBJ1-4, with a tentative D call TRBD1 (6 bases). The germline CDR1 and CDR2 sequences are MDHEN and SYDVKM. Trimming took off 5 bases at V and 4 bases at J, with 14 bases between the two ends. The CDR3 contains 15 residues. CDR3 DNA: TGTGCCAGCAGTAGGGGGTTTGGGGGTAATGAAAAACTGTTTTTT. Its translation: CASSRGFGGNEKLFF.

The table lists this clone with a few counts. This chain uses TRBV5-1 with TRBJ2-2; D unresolved. Germline values: CDR1 SGHRS, CDR2 YFSETQ. The CDR3 extends over 14 amino acids. The V end lost 1 base, the J end lost 1 base, and 5 bases lay between the germline ends. This chain's CDR3 is CASSLQENTGELFF. The CDR3 bases are TGCGCCAGCAGCTTGCAGGAGAACACCGGGGAGCTGTTTTTT.

The chain has TRBV19 and TRBJ1-2; a weak D match, TRBD1 (5 bases). Germline values: CDR1 LNHDA, CDR2 SQIVND (reference sequence). This CDR3 comprises 18 residues. Trimming removed 5 bases from V and 4 bases from J, with 26 bases in between. The CDR3: CASSHGQLRVNWSYGYTF. In DNA, the CDR3 is TGTGCCAGTAGTCACGGCCAGCTCAGGGTGAATTGGAGCTATGGCTACACCTTC. Based on the CDR3 plus reference TRBV19 and TRBJ1-2, the full variable domain is DGGITQSPKYLFRKEGQNVTLSCEQNLNHDAMYWYRQDPGQGLRLIYYSQIVNDFQKGDIAEGYSVSREKKESFPLTVTSAQKNPTAFYLCASSHGQLRVNWSYGYTFGSGTRLTVV.

The chain joins TRBV6-1 to TRBJ1-3; 7 bases map to TRBD1. V gave up 2 bases and J gave up 0 bases; unmatched junction bases: 10. Germline CDR1 reads MNHNS; CDR2 reads SASEGT. The length of the CDR3 is 18 residues. CDR3 region: CASSESLPWDSSGNTIYF. The CDR3 DNA follows: TGTGCCAGCAGTGAAAGCCTCCCTTGGGACAGCTCTGGAAACACCATATATTTT.

The chain uses TRBV7-2 and TRBJ2-3; D not certain. This CDR3 spans 14 amino acids. Germline V gives CDR1 SGHTA, CDR2 FQGNSA. The germline V and J ends were trimmed by 6 bases and 1 base, with 11 bases remaining between them. The CDR3 loop reads CASRETAGTDTQYF. The CDR3 DNA is TGTGCCAGCAGGGAGACGGCGGGCACAGATACGCAGTATTTT.

This clone appeared a few times. This rearrangement joins TRBV12-2 to TRBJ2-1; TRBD1 was called by the table and not checked on the DNA. TRBV12-2 is an annotated pseudogene. The CDR3 covers 16 residues. CDR3 DNA sequence: TGTGCAAGTCGCTTAGCGGAAAAAGACAGGGTCAATGAGCAGTTCTTC. Translating gives CASRLAEKDRVNEQFF.

CDR3 sequence (DNA): TGTGCCAGCAGGTTCGAGTCCTACGAGCAGTACTTC. Translation gives CASRFESYEQYF. The rearrangement joins TRBV21-1 to TRBJ2-7; the table's D call, TRBD2, has no DNA check behind it. TRBV21-1 corresponds to a pseudogene. This CDR3 spans 12 amino acids.